This T cell receptor (beta chain) is drawn from a study of OX40 agonist ivuxolimab in advanced cancers. Losses at the gene ends were 5 bases for V and 1 base for J; bases not matched to a gene: 4. Per the germline V gene, CDR1 is SEHNR and CDR2 is FQNEAQ (reference sequence). This CDR3 has 14 residues. Assay used: immunoSEQ multiplex PCR; TCRdb lists only in-frame clones, some missing. Among approximately 33,000 clones listed, around nine tenths were seen once. The input for sequencing was CD4+ or CD8+ T cells sorted from blood, taken in a trial of the OX40 agonist ivuxolimab. The V call is TRBV7-9, the J call TRBJ2-5, with 7 bases aligning to TRBD2. The sequence came from an adult with an advanced solid tumor such as melanoma, head and neck, liver or kidney cancer. The DNA for the CDR3 is TGTGCCAGCAGCCCTAGACTAGCCCAAGAGACCCAGTACTTC. Translation gives CASSPRLAQETQYF.